This T cell receptor (beta chain) was found in a study of blood T cell repertoires in COVID-19. Study information: Acute and convalescent COVID-19 specimens originated in the United States, Italy and Spain. Sources were T cells, B-cell-depleted T cells, or PBMCs; the material itself was cDNA or gDNA.

Trimming removed 3 bases from V and 5 bases from J, with 11 bases in between. The germline V gene has CDR1 DFQATT and CDR2 SNEGSKA (reference sequence). The CDR3 is made up of 13 amino acids. Authors' data handling: Reference gene primer amplification gave estimated nucleated cell counts. Generated by immunoSEQ multiplex PCR, the TCRdb table keeps only in-frame clones and is missing some. The DNA was the basis for D and trimming; V, J and clone size are from that table. The sample records more than 250,000 clones, roughly 85% being singletons. Sequencing was done on a sample of peripheral blood. This sequence originates from a man in his fifties or sixties who had recovered from COVID-19. The chain is built from TRBV20-1 and TRBJ2-1, with D tentatively TRBD2 (5 bases). CDR3 loop: CSASSESNNEQFF. CDR3 nucleotides: TGCAGTGCTAGTAGCGAATCGAACAATGAGCAGTTCTTC.